One sample yielded the 26 T cell receptor beta chains listed below, sequenced in a study of regulatory T cells in long-lasting Graves disease (dated by TCRdb to the early 2020s). In the paper's terms, the time point label means: newly diagnosed GD, antithyroid drugs for less than 3 months. For both TCR sequencing and RNA sequencing, RNA was extracted from PBMCs using TRIzol. The library came from multiplex PCR. For sequencing, an Illumina HiSeq 4000 was employed. CDR3 regions were amplified by Arm-PCR with iRepertoire HTBI primers to construct TCR beta libraries. The public sequencing data were trimmed at Q25 with fastp and processed into clonotypes with MiXCR by TCRdb, which kept only in-frame beta chains. Every CDR3 protein is listed once, alongside the most common genes and DNA of its rows. This sample has a few hundred thousand distinct CDR3 sequences in its table, and over 15% of those were observed once. 25% to 30% of the sample is in the top ten clones.

These data also featured in a second study, about T cells in Graves' hyperthyroidism and ophthalmopathy.

The source was peripheral blood mononuclear cells (PBMCs), collected at new diagnosis, from a patient treated with antithyroid drugs. The receptors stem from a man in his forties or fifties with Graves disease. Donor details come from another sample of the same person, matched by shared clones.

At least ten counts were recorded for this clonotype. The rearrangement joins TRBV30 to TRBJ1-2; D possibly corresponds to TRBD1 (6 bases). Germline V CDR1 and CDR2: GTSNPN, SVGIG (reference sequence). The CDR3 runs 17 residues. The V gene lost 1 base and the J gene lost 2 bases, with 20 bases spanning the gap. CDR3 nucleotide sequence: TGTGCCTGGAGTGGGGCACACAGGGATGTGAGAAACTATGGCTACACCTTC. Its translation is CAWSGAHRDVRNYGYTF.

This clonotype was recorded at least ten times. The chain combines TRBV5-1 with TRBJ2-1; D tentatively fits TRBD1 or TRBD2 (7 bases each). V shed 7 bases and J shed 5 bases, with 19 bases lying between them. This CDR3 is built from 15 residues. Germline V gene sequence: CDR1 SGHRS, CDR2 YFSETQ. This CDR3 is CASFLGGTVHNEQFF. CDR3 DNA: TGCGCCAGCTTCCTGGGGGGGACAGTACACAATGAGCAGTTCTTC. Full variable domain (rest looked up from reference TRBV5-1 and TRBJ2-1): KAGVTQTPRYLIKTRGQQVTLSCSPISGHRSVSWYQQTPGQGLQFLFEYFSETQRNKGNFPGRFSGRQFSNSRSEMNVSTLELGDSALYLCASFLGGTVHNEQFFGPGTRLTVL.

Ten or more counts support this clonotype. The gene calls are TRBV28 and TRBJ2-6, with D uncertain. Trimming removed 5 bases at V and 3 bases at J, with 8 bases between. The CDR3 length is 14 residues. CDR1 is MDHEN, CDR2 SYDVKM, per germline. The DNA for the CDR3 is TGTGCCAGCAGTATGTCCTTTGGGGCCAACGTCCTGACTTTC. This sequence encodes CASSMSFGANVLTF.

This clonotype has a count of ten or more. Germline is not matched at one junction end, which may reflect a read error. J is TRBJ1-1 and V is TRBV5-1; 7 bases fit TRBD1. The CDR3 is 17 residues long. The germline CDR1 and CDR2 sequences are SGHRS and YFSETQ. The CDR3 spells CASSLIRGRLANTEAFF. The CDR3 nucleotides are TGTGCCAGCAGCTTGATAAGGGGGCGGTTGGCGAACACTGAAGCTTTCTTT.

This rearrangement joins TRBV4-1 to TRBJ1-5; tentatively, D is TRBD1 (6 bases). The V and J ends lost 2 bases and 4 bases respectively, with 15 bases between them. The length of the CDR3 is 16 residues. The germline V gene has CDR1 MGHRA and CDR2 YSYEKL. CDR3 in amino acids: CASSQLGGTLNQPQHF. The DNA of the CDR3 is TGCGCCAGCAGCCAATTGGGTGGGACACTGAATCAGCCCCAGCATTTT.

This clonotype was recorded at least ten times. The chain is built from TRBV20-1 and TRBJ2-7, with TRBD1 identical over 7 bases. Germline V gene data show CDR1 as DFQATT and CDR2 as SNEGSKA (reference sequence). The CDR3 contains 13 residues. V lost 4 bases and J lost 3; bases outside the gene matches: 6. The chain's CDR3 is CSAKGTADYEQYF. CDR3 sequence (DNA): TGCAGTGCTAAGGGGACAGCGGACTACGAGCAGTACTTC.

As concerns this clonotype: A much larger clone sits a single nucleotide away, making a read error possible. Because the CDR3 is missing its conserved closing phenylalanine or tryptophan, this is likely a read error. The chain joins TRBV4-1 to TRBJ2-7; D call uncertain. Germline CDR1 is MGHRA and CDR2 is YSYEKL. CDR3 length: 15 residues. With 1 base removed from V and 2 bases from J, the gap between germline ends came to 12 bases. The CDR3 nucleotides are TGCGCCAGCAGCCAAGGCAAGGTACCCCCCTACGAGCAGTACTAC. It is translated as CASSQGKVPPYEQYY.

This chain links TRBV27 with TRBJ2-7, with a weak D call TRBD1 (6 bases). The V end lost 5 bases, the J end lost 0 bases, and 17 bases lay between the germline ends. The CDR3 is 16 amino acids. Per the germline V gene, CDR1 is MNHEY and CDR2 is SMNVEV (reference sequence). DNA of the CDR3: TGTGCCAGCAGTCTCTCCCTAGGACAGTCCTCCTACGAGCAGTACTTC. This encodes CASSLSLGQSSYEQYF.

This clonotype has at least ten counts. V and J are TRBV7-9 and TRBJ2-3; D gene ambiguous. The germline V gene has CDR1 SEHNR and CDR2 FQNEAQ (reference sequence). The CDR3 has 12 residues. Trimming took 5 bases from V and 4 from J, leaving 7 bases between them. The CDR3 region has the DNA TGTGCCAGCAGCCAGTGGGCAGATACGCAGTATTTT. This encodes CASSQWADTQYF. Full variable domain (remainder filled in from reference TRBV7-9 and TRBJ2-3): DTGVSQNPRHKITKRGQNVTFRCDPISEHNRLYWYRQTLGQGPEFLTYFQNEAQLEKSRLLSDRFSAERPKGSFSTLEIQRTEQGDSAMYLCASSQWADTQYFGPGTRLTVL.

This clonotype has a count of ten or more. V usage is TRBV28 and J usage is TRBJ2-3; TRBD1 or TRBD2 may be the D gene (5 bases each). This CDR3 comprises 14 residues. In germline, CDR1 is MDHEN, CDR2 SYDVKM. V gave up 4 bases and J gave up 4 bases, with 12 bases separating them. CDR3 nucleotides: TGTGCCAGCAGTTCGGCAGGGCGGGCAGATACGCAGTATTTT. This encodes CASSSAGRADTQYF. Supplemented by reference TRBV28 and TRBJ2-3, the full variable domain reads DVKVTQSSRYLVKRTGEKVFLECVQDMDHENMFWYRQDPGLGLRLIYFSYDVKMKEKGDIPEGYSVSREKKERFSLILESASTNQTSMYLCASSSAGRADTQYFGPGTRLTVL.

This clonotype was counted at least ten times. This chain joins TRBV10-2 and TRBJ2-7; 7 nucleotides line up with TRBD2. There are 16 residues in the CDR3. V gave up 4 bases and J gave up 1 base; unmatched junction bases: 10. Germline V gene lookup returns CDR1 WSHSY and CDR2 SAAADI. CDR3 in DNA: TGCGCCAGCAGTGCCATTCACGGGGGGAAGTCCTACGAGCAGTACTTC. This encodes CASSAIHGGKSYEQYF.

This clonotype was counted ten times or more. This chain links TRBV24-1 with TRBJ2-6; TRBD1 is a possible D gene (6 bases). The V end lost 3 bases, the J end lost 1 base, and 15 bases lay between the germline ends. This CDR3 spans 18 amino acids. Per the germline V gene, CDR1 is KGHDR and CDR2 is SFDVKD. The CDR3 DNA follows: TGTGCCACCAGTGATAGGGGGTTCACCCAATCTGGGGCCAACGTCCTGACTTTC. The encoded protein is CATSDRGFTQSGANVLTF.

A few counts support this clonotype. The chain couples TRBV3-1 to TRBJ2-2; TRBD1 matches 7 bases. Germline V gives CDR1 LGHDT, CDR2 YNNKEL (reference sequence). The V and J ends lost 4 bases and 0 bases, in that order; junction bases with no gene match: 8. The CDR3 contains 17 residues. DNA of the CDR3: TGTGCCAGCAGCCTCCGGACAGGCCGAACGAACACCGGGGAGCTGTTTTTT. Amino acids: CASSLRTGRTNTGELFF.

In this sample, this clonotype turned up many times. This chain uses TRBV7-3 with TRBJ2-3; D is unclear. The CDR3 is made up of 13 amino acids. Germline assignment: CDR1 SGHTA and CDR2 FQGTGA. The V and J ends lost 5 bases and 2 bases respectively, with 8 bases between them. In nucleotides, the CDR3 is TGTGCCAGCAGCACGAGGATCACAGATACGCAGTATTTT. It is translated as CASSTRITDTQYF.

In its sample, this clonotype was seen many times. The chain is built from TRBV2 and TRBJ2-1; tentatively, D is TRBD2 (6 bases). Trimming stripped 6 bases from V and 0 bases from J, with 12 bases between. Germline CDR1 SNHLY, CDR2 FYNNEI. The CDR3 is made up of 15 amino acids. The CDR3 loop is CASRDTAGSYNEQFF. The CDR3 DNA follows: TGTGCCAGCAGGGATACAGCGGGCTCCTACAATGAGCAGTTCTTC.

Many counts were recorded for this clonotype. The chain is built from TRBV28 and TRBJ2-7; no definite D call. CDR3 size: 14 residues. Germline assignment: CDR1 MDHEN and CDR2 SYDVKM. V lost 3 bases and J lost 4, with 13 bases in between. In nucleotides, the CDR3 is TGTGCCAGCAGTTTTAGAGTCAGGTTATACGAGCAGTACTTC. Translating it yields CASSFRVRLYEQYF.

This clonotype was counted many times. The V call is TRBV9, the J call TRBJ1-3; a weak D match, TRBD1 (6 bases). CDR3 length: 17 amino acids. V shed 4 bases and J shed 4 bases, with 21 bases lying between them. Germline assignment: CDR1 SGDLS and CDR2 YYNGEE. In nucleotides, the CDR3 is TGTGCCAGCAGCTACTGGGAGTCCCAGGGGCCGGGAAACACCATATATTTT. This sequence encodes CASSYWESQGPGNTIYF.

Many counts were recorded for this clonotype. The chain combines TRBV30 with TRBJ2-1, with 8 positions matching TRBD2. The CDR3 loop spans 14 amino acids. Trimming cost V 0 bases and J 5 bases; bases outside gene matches: 3. Germline V gives CDR1 GTSNPN, CDR2 SVGIG (reference sequence). CDR3 nucleotide sequence: TGTGCCTGGAGTGTCCCGGGAGGGAACAATGAGCAGTTCTTC. This codes for CAWSVPGGNNEQFF.

This clonotype was recorded at least ten times. J is TRBJ2-1 and V is TRBV6-5; TRBD1 might be the D (6 bases). V dropped 4 bases and J dropped 6 bases, with 16 bases sitting between them. The CDR3 extends over 15 amino acids. In germline, CDR1 is MNHEY, CDR2 SVGAGI. The CDR3 protein is CASSFTGLVANEQFF. The CDR3 bases are TGTGCCAGCAGTTTTACAGGGTTAGTAGCCAATGAGCAGTTCTTC.

This clonotype showed up many times. The V and J genes are TRBV7-9 and TRBJ2-1; D is tentatively TRBD1 or TRBD2 (6 bases each). This CDR3 has 14 residues. V was clipped by 3 bases and J by 7 bases, with 13 bases between them. Germline CDR1 and CDR2: SEHNR and FQNEAQ (reference sequence). The CDR3 DNA reads TGTGCCAGCAGCTTGTCTCAGGGGAGGAATGAGCAGTTCTTC. Translation gives CASSLSQGRNEQFF. The full variable domain, its missing parts supplied by reference TRBV7-9 and TRBJ2-1, is DTGVSQNPRHKITKRGQNVTFRCDPISEHNRLYWYRQTLGQGPEFLTYFQNEAQLEKSRLLSDRFSAERPKGSFSTLEIQRTEQGDSAMYLCASSLSQGRNEQFFGPGTRLTVL.

The gene calls are TRBV7-6 and TRBJ2-1, with 7 bases that match TRBD2. Losses at the gene ends were 5 bases for V and 4 bases for J; bases not matched to a gene: 8. Germline lookup yields CDR1 SGHVS and CDR2 FNYEAQ. This CDR3 is 15 amino acids long. The CDR3, as DNA: TGTGCCAGCAGCCCGCCTCTGGGGGGGTACAATGAGCAGTTCTTC. As protein: CASSPPLGGYNEQFF. Drawing the rest from reference TRBV7-6 and TRBJ2-1, the complete variable domain is GAGVSQSPRYKVTKRGQDVALRCDPISGHVSLYWYRQALGQGPEFLTYFNYEAQQDKSGLPNDRFSAERPEGSISTLTIQRTEQRDSAMYRCASSPPLGGYNEQFFGPGTRLTVL.

This clonotype was seen a handful of times. This chain connects TRBV12-3 or TRBV12-4 to TRBJ2-2; D call uncertain. There are 12 residues in the CDR3. Trimming took 6 bases from V and 5 from J, leaving 7 bases between them. CDR3: CASRSRTGELFF. The CDR3 bases are TGTGCCAGCAGGTCGCGTACCGGGGAGCTGTTTTTT.

This clonotype was recorded at least ten times. The chain uses TRBV28 and TRBJ2-5; a weak D match, TRBD2 (7 bases). In germline, CDR1 is MDHEN, CDR2 SYDVKM. Deletions cut 7 bases from V and 2 bases from J, with 14 bases between. This CDR3 has 14 residues. In DNA form, the CDR3 reads TGTGCCAGCAAATCGGGGGGCCTTCAAGAGACCCAGTACTTC. Protein product: CASKSGGLQETQYF.

The chain couples TRBV7-9 to TRBJ2-7; D gene ambiguous. Germline V CDR1 and CDR2: SEHNR, FQNEAQ (reference sequence). The CDR3 is 13 amino acids. V was clipped by 5 bases and J by 6 bases, with 14 bases between them. The CDR3 protein is CASSQRPPFEQYF. The CDR3, as DNA: TGTGCCAGCAGCCAACGGCCTCCGTTCGAGCAGTACTTC.

This clonotype showed up many times. The rearrangement uses TRBV4-1 and TRBJ2-7; 9 nucleotides match TRBD1. The V and J ends lost 3 bases and 3 bases, in that order; junction bases with no gene match: 6. The CDR3 is 15 residues long. The germline CDR1 and CDR2 sequences are MGHRA and YSYEKL. The CDR3 is CASSQRDREGYEQYF. CDR3 DNA: TGCGCCAGCAGCCAGAGGGACAGGGAAGGCTACGAGCAGTACTTC.

This clonotype was counted between two and nine times. This chain joins TRBV11-2 and TRBJ2-3, with 10 bases lining up with TRBD2. The CDR3 is 15 residues long. CDR1 and CDR2 from the germline V gene are SGHAT and FQNNGV. The V segment lost 3 bases and the J segment 2 bases; nucleotides outside the gene matches: 2. The CDR3 DNA follows: TGTGCCAGCAGCTTGCTAGCGGGGGTCACAGATACGCAGTATTTT. This encodes CASSLLAGVTDTQYF.